The 19 T cell receptor beta chains presented below share a single source sample, sequenced in a study of T cell responses to AZD1222 COVID-19 vaccine. Assay: immunoSEQ multiplex PCR; the TCRdb copy retains only in-frame clones and omits some. Of 80,000 to 100,000 clones listed, about 89% are singletons. The sequenced sample was peripheral blood, obtained 28 days after the second AZD1222 dose. Receptors originate from an adult who received the AZD1222 COVID-19 vaccine.

The chain links TRBV14 to TRBJ1-1; D remains ambiguous. Trimming took 0 bases from V and 2 from J, leaving 4 bases between them. Germline-derived CDR1 and CDR2 are SGHDN and FVKESK. The CDR3 sequence is 13 residues long. CDR3 sequence reads: CASSQDLNTEAFF. CDR3 nucleotides: TGTGCCAGCAGCCAAGATTTAAACACTGAAGCTTTCTTT.

The CDR3 sequence is CASSLGSGIAPQHF. For the CDR3, the DNA is TGTGCCAGCAGCTTAGGGTCGGGGATAGCGCCCCAGCATTTT. V is TRBV7-9 and J is TRBJ1-5; D ambiguous. The CDR3 is 14 amino acids. CDR1 and CDR2 from the germline V gene are SEHNR and FQNEAQ (reference sequence). V was shortened by 1 base and J by 9 bases, with 13 bases between the two germline ends.

The rearrangement joins TRBV10-1 to TRBJ1-1; no firm D call. CDR3 size: 13 residues. Trimming took off 5 bases at V and 3 bases at J, with 10 bases between the two ends. Germline-derived CDR1 and CDR2 are WNHNN and SYGVQD (reference sequence). The CDR3 region is CASSSERDTEAFF. CDR3 coding DNA: TGCGCCAGCAGTTCAGAAAGGGACACTGAAGCTTTCTTT.

The chain links TRBV7-3 to TRBJ1-2; no clear D. Germline loops: CDR1 SGHTA, CDR2 FQGTGA. The CDR3 is 14 residues long. The V end lost 7 bases, the J end lost 4 bases, and 16 bases lay between the germline ends. The CDR3, as DNA: TGTGCCAGCACCCCCGGGGTCATTTCCTATGGCTACACCTTC. This codes for CASTPGVISYGYTF.

V usage is TRBV18 and J usage is TRBJ2-7, with D perhaps given as TRBD1 or TRBD2 (6 bases each). The CDR3 runs to 16 residues. The germline CDR1 and CDR2 sequences are KGHSH and LQKENI. Trimming pared 4 bases from V and 2 bases from J, leaving 18 bases between. The CDR3 DNA is TGTGCCAGCTCACGCCTGGGGGGACATTCCCCCTACGAGCAGTACTTC. It encodes CASSRLGGHSPYEQYF.

This chain links TRBV3-1 (or the pseudogene TRBV3-2) with TRBJ2-7; D unclear. Trimming pared 4 bases from V and 0 bases from J, leaving 10 bases between. Germline CDR1 reads LGHDT; CDR2 reads YNNKEL (reference sequence). The CDR3 contains 14 residues. The CDR3 is CASSRLSGSYEQYF. The CDR3 coding sequence is TGTGCCAGCAGCCGGCTGTCTGGCTCCTACGAGCAGTACTTC.

This clone was counted only a few times. The rearrangement uses TRBV7-9 and TRBJ2-5; TRBD2 might be the D (6 bases). CDR3 length equals 14 residues. Trimming pared 5 bases from V and 2 bases from J, leaving 12 bases between. From germline, CDR1 is SEHNR and CDR2 FQNEAQ (reference sequence). The CDR3 DNA sequence: TGTGCCAGCAGCGAATCAAGCGGGCAAGAGACCCAGTACTTC. This sequence encodes CASSESSGQETQYF.

The chain carries TRBV29-1 and TRBJ1-5, with D unresolved. CDR3 length equals 10 residues. Trimming cost V 3 bases and J 5 bases, with 2 bases left between them. CDR1 and CDR2 (germline): SQVTM, ANQGSEA. The CDR3 nucleotides read TGCAGCGTTGACGATCAGCCCCAGCATTTT. Its translation: CSVDDQPQHF.

The gene calls are TRBV19 and TRBJ2-3; D remains ambiguous. Germline CDR1 reads LNHDA; CDR2 reads SQIVND (reference sequence). The CDR3 extends over 13 amino acids. V lost 3 bases and J lost 1, with 5 bases in between. CDR3 bases: TGTGCCAGTAGTATCTGGGGCACAGATACGCAGTATTTT. Translation: CASSIWGTDTQYF.

V and J are TRBV30 and TRBJ1-4; no firm D call. CDR3 length: 14 residues. V was clipped by 6 bases and J by 5 bases, with 16 bases between them. Germline V gives CDR1 GTSNPN, CDR2 SVGIG (reference sequence). The chain's CDR3 is CACHARGINEKLFF. The CDR3 DNA sequence: TGTGCCTGCCACGCCCGAGGAATAAATGAAAAACTGTTTTTT. Using reference TRBV30 and TRBJ1-4 for the parts outside the CDR3, the full variable domain is SQTIHQWPATLVQPVGSPLSLECTVEGTSNPNLYWYRQAAGRGLQLLFYSVGIGQISSEVPQNLSASRPQDRQFILSSKKLLLSDSGFYLCACHARGINEKLFFGSGTQLSVL.

The chain employs TRBV24-1 and TRBJ1-2; possibly TRBD1 for D (6 bases). The length of the CDR3 is 15 residues. Germline V lookup: CDR1 KGHDR, CDR2 SFDVKD. Trimming removed 4 bases from V and 2 bases from J, with 13 bases in between. CDR3 region: CATSDSRTANYGYTF. For the CDR3, the DNA is TGTGCCACCAGTGACAGTCGGACAGCGAACTATGGCTACACCTTC.

The rearrangement uses TRBV3-1 (or the pseudogene TRBV3-2) and TRBJ1-2, with unresolved D. Germline V gene sequence: CDR1 LGHDT, CDR2 YNNKEL (reference sequence). This CDR3 has 14 amino acids. V was shortened by 1 base and J by 4 bases, with 10 bases between the two germline ends. DNA of the CDR3: TGTGCCAGCAGCCAAGGCCGCAGAATCTATGGCTACACCTTC. Residues: CASSQGRRIYGYTF.

V gene TRBV29-1 combines with J gene TRBJ2-7, with 11 positions matching TRBD1. The CDR3 has 15 amino acids. Germline V gives CDR1 SQVTM, CDR2 ANQGSEA. The V segment lost 7 bases and the J segment 2 bases; nucleotides outside the gene matches: 10. The CDR3 sequence is CSGLGTGQGAYEQYF. The CDR3 region has the DNA TGCAGCGGCTTAGGTACGGGACAGGGGGCCTACGAGCAGTACTTC.

This chain links TRBV2 with TRBJ1-5; D gene ambiguous. The CDR3 is 12 residues long. With 3 bases removed from V and 4 bases from J, the gap between germline ends came to 4 bases. CDR1 is SNHLY and CDR2 is FYNNEI in the germline V gene. CDR3 amino acids: CASSDRNQPQHF. In nucleotides, the CDR3 is TGTGCCAGCAGTGATAGGAATCAGCCCCAGCATTTT.

The rearrangement joins TRBV23-1 to TRBJ2-3; TRBD2 matches at 7 bases. TRBV23-1 belongs to the ORF category, with a function that is uncertain. The CDR3 totals 18 residues. The V gene end was trimmed by 0 bases and the J gene end by 6 bases; junction bases not matched to a gene: 15. CDR3 bases: TGCGCCAGCAGTCAATCCCCCCGCGGGAGAAGGCTTACGGATACGCAGTATTTT. It translates to CASSQSPRGRRLTDTQYF.

The rearrangement uses TRBV14 and TRBJ2-3; D may be TRBD1 (6 bases). CDR1 is SGHDN and CDR2 is FVKESK in the germline V gene. V was clipped by 4 bases and J by 6 bases, with 17 bases between them. This CDR3 is built from 15 residues. CDR3 sequence: CASSLQGGSMDTQYF. Here the CDR3 DNA reads TGTGCCAGCAGCCTCCAAGGGGGTTCCATGGATACGCAGTATTTT.

The chain joins TRBV24-1 to TRBJ2-3; 8 bases line up with TRBD2. Germline CDR1 is KGHDR and CDR2 is SFDVKD. This CDR3 comprises 15 residues. V shed 4 bases and J 3 bases; nucleotides not matched to a gene: 5. DNA for the CDR3: TGTGCCACCAGTGAGAGCGGGAGTCTAACAGATACGCAGTATTTT. Residues: CATSESGSLTDTQYF.

The rearrangement joins TRBV10-3 to TRBJ2-7; D possibly corresponds to TRBD1 (5 bases). V gave up 2 bases and J gave up 0 bases, with 8 bases separating them. The CDR3 spans 14 residues. Per the germline V gene, CDR1 is ENHRY and CDR2 is SYGVKD. CDR3 bases: TGTGCCATCAGTGAGGACAGCAGCTCCTACGAGCAGTACTTC. Protein product: CAISEDSSSYEQYF.

In DNA, the CDR3 is TGTGCCAGCAACATCGACACTTATGGCTACACCTTC. Translated: CASNIDTYGYTF. V is TRBV12-3 or TRBV12-4 and J is TRBJ1-2; D remains ambiguous. The length of the CDR3 is 12 residues. Trimming cost V 7 bases and J 5 bases, with 11 bases left between them.